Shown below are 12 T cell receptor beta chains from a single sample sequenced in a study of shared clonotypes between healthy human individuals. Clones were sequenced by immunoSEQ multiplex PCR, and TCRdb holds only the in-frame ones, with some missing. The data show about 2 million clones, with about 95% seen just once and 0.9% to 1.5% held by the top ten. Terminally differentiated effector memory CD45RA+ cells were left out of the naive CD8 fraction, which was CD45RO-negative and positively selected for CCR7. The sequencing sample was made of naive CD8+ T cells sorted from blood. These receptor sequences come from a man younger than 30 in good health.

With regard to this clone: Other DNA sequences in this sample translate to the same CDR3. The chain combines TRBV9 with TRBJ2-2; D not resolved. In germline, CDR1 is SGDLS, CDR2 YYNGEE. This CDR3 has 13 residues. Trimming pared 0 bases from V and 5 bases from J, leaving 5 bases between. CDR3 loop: CASSVESTGELFF. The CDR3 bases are TGTGCCAGCAGCGTAGAGTCAACCGGGGAGCTGTTTTTT.

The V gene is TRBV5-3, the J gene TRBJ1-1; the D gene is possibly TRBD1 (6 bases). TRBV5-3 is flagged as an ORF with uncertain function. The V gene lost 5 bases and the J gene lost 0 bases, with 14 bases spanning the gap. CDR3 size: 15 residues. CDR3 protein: CARRETGHLNTEAFF. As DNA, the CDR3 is TGTGCCAGAAGGGAAACGGGACACCTGAACACTGAAGCTTTCTTT.

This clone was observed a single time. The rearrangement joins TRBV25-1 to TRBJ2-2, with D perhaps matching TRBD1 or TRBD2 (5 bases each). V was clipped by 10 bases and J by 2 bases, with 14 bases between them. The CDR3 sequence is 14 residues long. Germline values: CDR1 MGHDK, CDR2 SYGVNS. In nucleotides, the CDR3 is TGTGCCACACAGGCCGGGGAAAACACCGGGGAGCTGTTTTTT. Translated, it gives CATQAGENTGELFF.

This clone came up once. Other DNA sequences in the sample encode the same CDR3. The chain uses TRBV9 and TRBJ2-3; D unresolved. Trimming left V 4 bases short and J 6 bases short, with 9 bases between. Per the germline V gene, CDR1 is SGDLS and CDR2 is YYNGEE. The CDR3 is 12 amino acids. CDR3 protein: CASSPLGDTQYF. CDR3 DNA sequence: TGTGCCAGCAGCCCCCTCGGGGATACGCAGTATTTT.

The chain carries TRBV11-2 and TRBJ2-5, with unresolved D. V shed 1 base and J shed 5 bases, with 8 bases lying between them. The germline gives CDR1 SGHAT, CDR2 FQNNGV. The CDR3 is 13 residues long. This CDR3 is CASSLATWETQYF. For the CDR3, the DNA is TGTGCCAGCAGCTTAGCTACTTGGGAGACCCAGTACTTC.

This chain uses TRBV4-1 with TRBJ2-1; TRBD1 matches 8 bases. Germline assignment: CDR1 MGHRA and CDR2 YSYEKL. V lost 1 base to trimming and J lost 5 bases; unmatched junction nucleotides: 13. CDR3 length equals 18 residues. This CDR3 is CASSQVAGGADRDNEQFF. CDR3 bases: TGCGCCAGCAGCCAAGTGGCAGGGGGCGCGGATCGGGACAATGAGCAGTTCTTC.

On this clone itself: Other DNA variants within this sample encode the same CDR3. The CDR3 loop reads CASSSGAYEQYF. CDR3 DNA: TGTGCCAGCAGTTCCGGCGCCTACGAGCAGTACTTC. The chain has TRBV6-5 and TRBJ2-7; no clear D. Between the trimmed V and J ends, which lost 4 bases and 2 bases, there was a span of 6 bases. From germline, CDR1 is MNHEY and CDR2 SVGAGI. The CDR3 covers 12 residues.

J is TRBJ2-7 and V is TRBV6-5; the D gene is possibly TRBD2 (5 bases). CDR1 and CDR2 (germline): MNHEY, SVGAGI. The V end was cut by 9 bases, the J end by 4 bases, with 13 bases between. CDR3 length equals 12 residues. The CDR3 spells CASSQDLYEQYF. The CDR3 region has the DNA TGTGCCAGTTCGCAGGACTTATACGAGCAGTACTTC.

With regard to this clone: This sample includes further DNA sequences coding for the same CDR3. The chain's CDR3 is CASSQGTGGRYEQYF. In DNA, the CDR3 is TGCGCCAGCAGCCAAGGGACAGGGGGACGATACGAGCAGTACTTC. The gene calls are TRBV4-1 and TRBJ2-7; 10 bases fit TRBD1. V dropped 1 base and J dropped 4; count of bases not matched to a gene: 4. The CDR3 sequence is 15 residues long. CDR1 and CDR2 from the germline V gene are MGHRA and YSYEKL.

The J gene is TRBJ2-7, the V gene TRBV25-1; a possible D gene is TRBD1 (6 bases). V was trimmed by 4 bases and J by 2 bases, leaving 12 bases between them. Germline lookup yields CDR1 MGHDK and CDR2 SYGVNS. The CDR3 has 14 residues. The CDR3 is CASSGTWGPYEQYF. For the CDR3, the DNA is TGTGCCAGCAGTGGTACCTGGGGGCCCTACGAGCAGTACTTC.

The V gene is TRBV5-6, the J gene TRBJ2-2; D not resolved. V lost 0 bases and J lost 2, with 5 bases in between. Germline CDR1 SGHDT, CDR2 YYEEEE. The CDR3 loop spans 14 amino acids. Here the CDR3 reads CASSLDANTGELFF. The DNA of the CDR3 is TGTGCCAGCAGCTTGGACGCAAACACCGGGGAGCTGTTTTTT.

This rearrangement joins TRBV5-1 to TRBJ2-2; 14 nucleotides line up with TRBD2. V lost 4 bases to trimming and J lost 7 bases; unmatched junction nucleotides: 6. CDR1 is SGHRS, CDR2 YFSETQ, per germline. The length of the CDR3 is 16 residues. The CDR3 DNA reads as TGCGCCAGCAGCCCGGGACTAGCGGGAGAGGTCGGGGAGCTGTTTTTT. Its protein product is CASSPGLAGEVGELFF.